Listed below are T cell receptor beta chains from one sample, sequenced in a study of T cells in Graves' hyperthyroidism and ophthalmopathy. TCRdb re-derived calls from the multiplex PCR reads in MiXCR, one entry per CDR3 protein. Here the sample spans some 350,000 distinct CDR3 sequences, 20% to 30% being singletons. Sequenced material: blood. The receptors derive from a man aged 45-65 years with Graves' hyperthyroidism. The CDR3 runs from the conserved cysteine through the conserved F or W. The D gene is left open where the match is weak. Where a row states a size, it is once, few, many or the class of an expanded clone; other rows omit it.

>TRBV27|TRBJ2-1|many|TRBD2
CASSLSGSAAFEQFF
TGTGCCAGCAGTCTTAGCGGGAGTGCAGCTTTTGAGCAGTTCTTC
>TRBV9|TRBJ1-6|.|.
CASSPGPNSPLHF
TGTGCCAGCAGTCCAGGGCCCAATTCACCCCTCCACTTT
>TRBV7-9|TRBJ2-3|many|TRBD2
CATVRGEQGTDTQYF
TGTGCCACTGTACGGGGGGAGCAAGGCACAGATACGCAGTATTTT
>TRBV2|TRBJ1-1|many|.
CASTTTWNTEAFF
TGTGCCAGCACCACAACATGGAACACTGAAGCTTTCTTT
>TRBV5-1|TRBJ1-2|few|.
CASSFNSNYGYTF
TGCGCCAGCAGCTTCAACAGTAACTATGGCTACACCTTC
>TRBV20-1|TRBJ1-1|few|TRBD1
CSAQPRDRALNTEAFF
TGCAGTGCACAACCTCGGGACAGGGCCTTGAACACTGAAGCTTTCTTT
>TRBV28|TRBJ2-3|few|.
CASSPPGWETDTQYF
TGTGCCAGCAGCCCCCCGGGGTGGGAGACAGATACGCAGTATTTT
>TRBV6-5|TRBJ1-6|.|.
CASSYGTVEGSPLHF
TGTGCCAGCAGTTACGGGACGGTCGAGGGTTCACCCCTCCACTTT
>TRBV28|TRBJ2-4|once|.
CASRGAELAKNIQYF
TGTGCCAGCAGGGGGGCGGAACTAGCTAAAAACATTCAGTACTTC
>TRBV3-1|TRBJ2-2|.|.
CASSQGMDTGELFF
TGTGCCAGCAGCCAAGGGATGGACACCGGGGAGCTGTTTTTT
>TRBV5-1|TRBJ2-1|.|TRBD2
CASSLEVTSPRQFF
TGCGCCAGCAGCTTGGAGGTGACTAGCCCCCGGCAGTTCTTC
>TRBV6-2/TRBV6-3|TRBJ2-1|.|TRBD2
CASSYEREGINEQFF
TGTGCCAGCAGTTACGAACGGGAGGGAATCAATGAGCAGTTCTTC
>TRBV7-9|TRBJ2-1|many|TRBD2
CASSLAQVAGGDEQFF
TGTGCCAGCAGCTTAGCGCAGGTAGCGGGAGGGGACGAGCAGTTCTTC
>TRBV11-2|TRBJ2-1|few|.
CASSPGLKFNEQFF
TGTGCCAGCAGCCCCGGACTCAAATTCAATGAGCAGTTCTTC
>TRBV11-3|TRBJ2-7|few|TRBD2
CASSLDLSSGEQYF
TGTGCCAGCAGCTTAGATCTGTCTAGCGGAGAGCAGTACTTC
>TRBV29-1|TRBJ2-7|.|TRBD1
CSVLVTGGYEQYF
TGCAGCGTGTTGGTGACAGGGGGGTACGAGCAGTACTTC
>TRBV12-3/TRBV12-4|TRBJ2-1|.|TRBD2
CASSPGSGRRFF
TGTGCCAGCAGCCCTGGTAGCGGGAGAAGGTTCTTC
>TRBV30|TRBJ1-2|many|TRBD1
CAWRDRQGSYGYTF
TGTGCCTGGAGAGACCGACAGGGGAGCTATGGCTACACCTTC
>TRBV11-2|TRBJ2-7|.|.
CASSPSRGEDYEQYF
TGTGCCAGCAGCCCCTCAAGGGGAGAAGACTACGAGCAGTACTTC
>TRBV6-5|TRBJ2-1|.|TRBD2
CASSYRSGTSGYNEQFF
TGTGCCAGCAGTTACCGATCCGGGACTAGCGGATACAATGAGCAGTTCTTC
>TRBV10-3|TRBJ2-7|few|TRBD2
CAISGLAREGQQYF
TGTGCCATCAGTGGACTAGCGCGAGAAGGACAGCAGTACTTC
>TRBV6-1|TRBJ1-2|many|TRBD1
CASSGQGSGYTF
TGTGCCAGCAGTGGACAGGGTAGCGGCTACACCTTC
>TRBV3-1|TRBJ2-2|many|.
CASSQDTANTGELFF
TGTGCCAGCAGCCAAGACACAGCGAACACCGGGGAGCTGTTTTTT
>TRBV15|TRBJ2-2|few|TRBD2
CATRTSGGGELFF
TGTGCCACCCGAACTAGCGGAGGCGGGGAGCTGTTTTTT
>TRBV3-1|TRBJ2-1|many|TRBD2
CASSPGTSGRSNEQFF
TGTGCCAGCAGCCCCGGGACTAGCGGGAGGTCCAATGAGCAGTTCTTC
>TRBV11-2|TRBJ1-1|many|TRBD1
CASSLGRGFNAEAFF
TGTGCCAGCAGTCTAGGCAGGGGGTTTAACGCTGAAGCTTTCTTT
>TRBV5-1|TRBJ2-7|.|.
CASSLGYKERFSYEQYF
TGCGCCAGCAGCTTGGGGTATAAAGAGCGGTTCTCCTACGAGCAGTACTTC
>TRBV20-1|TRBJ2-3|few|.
CSARIAGAQYF
TGCAGTGCTAGAATCGCTGGAGCGCAGTATTTT
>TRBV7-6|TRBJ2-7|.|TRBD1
CASSLEGGGFGDEQYF
TGTGCCAGCAGCTTAGAAGGGGGCGGGTTCGGAGACGAGCAGTACTTC
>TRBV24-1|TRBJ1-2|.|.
CATSDPQANYGYTF
TGTGCCACCAGTGATCCGCAGGCGAATTATGGCTACACCTTC
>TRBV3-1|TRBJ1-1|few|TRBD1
CASSQSSQGQGIYTEAFF
TGCGCCAGCAGCCAAAGCTCACAAGGACAGGGGATTTACACTGAAGCTTTCTTT